This TCR beta chain was captured by sequencing in a study of graft-versus-host responses after intestinal transplantation (dated by TCRdb to about 2021). The study in broad terms: Recipients received multivisceral, liver-intestinal, or isolated intestinal transplants. All recipients received anti-thymocyte globulin induction followed by maintenance tacrolimus and steroids for around three years. Graft-versus-host and host-versus-graft alloreactive T cell clones were tracked in the graft, circulation and bone marrow after intestinal transplantation using bulk TCR-beta CDR3 sequencing. To identify alloreactive clones, pre-transplant mixed lymphocyte reaction products were sequenced and then compared with unstimulated pre-transplant donor and recipient T cells. The cohort enrolled about two dozen intestinal transplant recipients, one of whom was a retransplant, and a few patients without pretransplant specimens were excluded. A peak of at least 4% donor T cells among recipient peripheral blood mononuclear cells was the definition used for donor T cell macrochimerism. Rather than being sequenced by the commercial service, samples from a few later patients were sequenced in-house on an Illumina MiSeq and processed with MiXCR.

What this sample's time point label stands for: cells obtained before transplantation from donor or recipient. CD3+CD4+ and CD3+CD8+ populations were FACS-sorted from unstimulated pre-transplant donor and recipient cells taken from spleen or lymph nodes. The method behind the library was the immunoSEQ multiplex PCR assay. For most patients, genomic DNA was isolated using the Qiagen DNeasy Blood and Tissue Kit and was shipped frozen to Adaptive Biotechnologies for TCR sequencing. For most patients, genomic DNA was subjected to high-throughput TCR-beta CDR3 sequencing by Adaptive Biotechnologies. For the original study's pipeline: Adaptive's ImmunoSEQ software was the source of the TCR sequencing data for 15 to 20 patients, while a few other patients were processed with MiXCR and VDJtools. To correct CD4 versus CD8 sorting errors, any sequence found in both subsets at a frequency ratio below 5:1 was removed. CDR3 nucleotide sequences shared by donor and recipient were removed because the origin of these sequences could not be assigned. Alloreactive clones required at least 2-fold expansion over unstimulated cells and minimum CFSE-low frequency of 0.002% (template counts) or 0.001% (read counts). Clones detected in sequenced pre-transplant spleen, lymph node, or MLR CFSE-low populations of the donor or recipient were defined as mappable. The cumulative frequency of alloreactive clones was calculated as a percentage of all sequences, weighted by copy number. In its TCRdb copy, this immuneACCESS table keeps in-frame sequences only and misses some clones. Where compared with another copy, unresolved V genes explain less than half of these, and the others have no known cause. From that table come the V and J calls and clone size; the DNA was used to work out D and trimming. The sample yields 93,000 or so clones; more than 85% were counted once. The top ten hold 0.9% to 1.5% of the sample.

A word on this clone: Its target antigen remains unknown. No quality values exist for individual bases; no much larger clone is one base distant.

From the cysteine through the phenylalanine, the CDR3 covers 13 amino acids. The entry retains the CDR3 DNA only, 39 bases that are in frame from base 1. According to the germline V gene (reference sequence), CDR1 reads SEHNR and CDR2 reads FQNEAQ. V and J are truncated by 1 base and 4 bases respectively, leaving an intervening sequence of 7 bases. General study outcomes and caveats: The relatively low number and heterogeneity of intestinal transplant patients limited the conclusions. Early after transplant, declines in HvG clones were associated with peak levels of circulating GvH clones. In patients with donor T cell macrochimerism, the allografts had high GvH to HvG T cell clonal ratios. GvH clones were detected in recipient bone marrow, and some of these GvH clones were observed earlier in ileal mucosa or blood, consistent with an intestinal mucosal origin.

Recombination joined TRBV7-9 with TRBJ1-1, with the D gene uncertain. Sequenced here: unstimulated CD8+ T cells sorted from spleen or lymph node cells, sampled before intestinal transplant. The source is a human donor who received an intestinal transplant. The CDR3 reads as follows: CASSLVTSTEAFF. The sequence in DNA is TGTGCCAGCAGCTTAGTGACTAGCACTGAAGCTTTCTTT.